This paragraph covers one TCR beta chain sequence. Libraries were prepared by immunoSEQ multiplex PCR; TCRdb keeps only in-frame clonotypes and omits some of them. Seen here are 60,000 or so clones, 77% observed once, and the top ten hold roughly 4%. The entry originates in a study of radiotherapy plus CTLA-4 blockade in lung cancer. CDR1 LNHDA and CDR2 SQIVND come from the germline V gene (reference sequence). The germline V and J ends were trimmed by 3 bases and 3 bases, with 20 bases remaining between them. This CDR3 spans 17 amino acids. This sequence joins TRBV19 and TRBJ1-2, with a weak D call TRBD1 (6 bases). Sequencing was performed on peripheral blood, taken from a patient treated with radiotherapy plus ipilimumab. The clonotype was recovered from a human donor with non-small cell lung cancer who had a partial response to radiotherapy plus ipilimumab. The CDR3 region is CASSISRGADWDYGYTF. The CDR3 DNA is TGTGCCAGTAGTATTAGTCGGGGGGCGGATTGGGACTATGGCTACACCTTC.